The 30 T cell receptor beta chains presented below share a single source sample, sequenced in a study of blood T cells in healthy people across ages. A second PCR, run for about 6 to 12 cycles, used a sample-barcoded 5' primer plus a J-beta primer mix. One entry per CDR3 protein, called by TCRdb with MiXCR from the 5' RACE reads. The table shows 900,000 to 950,000 distinct CDR3 sequences, with about 27% occurring only once. The sample also formed part of further work on T cells of mothers and their children.

Sequencing was performed on blood. These receptors all come from a woman aged 40 to 49 in good health.

This clonotype was found a few times. The V call is TRBV19, the J call TRBJ1-2; 7 positions match TRBD1. CDR1 and CDR2 (germline): LNHDA, SQIVND (reference sequence). The trim removed 7 bases at V and 4 bases at J, leaving 9 bases unmatched. This CDR3 has 14 residues. For the CDR3, the DNA is TGTGCCAGTACAAGAGGGGGCGCCGGCTATGGCTACACCTTC. Translating it yields CASTRGGAGYGYTF.

This clonotype was recorded at least ten times. The V call is TRBV5-1, the J call TRBJ2-7, with a weak D call TRBD2 (5 bases). The V gene's germline CDR1 is SGHRS and CDR2 YFSETQ. This CDR3 has 12 residues. V was pared by 3 bases and J by 5 bases, with 9 bases between. This chain's CDR3 is CASSSGLDEQYF. The CDR3 DNA sequence: TGCGCCAGCAGCTCCGGACTTGACGAGCAGTACTTC. Looking up the rest from reference TRBV5-1 and TRBJ2-7 gives the full variable domain: KAGVTQTPRYLIKTRGQQVTLSCSPISGHRSVSWYQQTPGQGLQFLFEYFSETQRNKGNFPGRFSGRQFSNSRSEMNVSTLELGDSALYLCASSSGLDEQYFGPGTRLTVT.

The chain uses TRBV11-2 and TRBJ2-1; TRBD2 might be the D (6 bases). The germline CDR1 and CDR2 sequences are SGHAT and FQNNGV. The CDR3 totals 14 residues. The germline V and J ends were trimmed by 5 bases and 8 bases, with 16 bases remaining between them. The CDR3 is CASSPGDFCYEQFF. The CDR3 coding sequence is TGTGCCAGCAGCCCCGGGGACTTTTGTTATGAGCAGTTCTTC.

For this clonotype: Since a much larger clone is just one base distant, this may be a read error. The chain recombines TRBV12-5 with TRBJ2-7, with D tentatively TRBD2 (5 bases). The CDR3 has 13 residues. In germline, CDR1 is LGHNT, CDR2 FRNRAP. The CDR3, as DNA: TGTGTTAGTGGCTGGGGAGAGTCCTACGAGCAGTACTTC. This gives the protein CVSGWGESYEQYF.

There are a few counts of this clonotype. The chain links TRBV7-9 to TRBJ1-1; D remains ambiguous. Germline V gives CDR1 SEHNR, CDR2 FQNEAQ (reference sequence). The CDR3 has 14 residues. The V end lost 5 bases, the J end lost 0 bases, and 10 bases lay between the germline ends. CDR3 nucleotides: TGTGCCAGCAGCCCACTCGGGATGAACACTGAAGCTTTCTTT. It specifies CASSPLGMNTEAFF.

To note about this clonotype: This may stem from a read error, because a much larger clone lies one nucleotide away. This chain links TRBV7-9 with TRBJ2-1, with D perhaps TRBD2 (6 bases). Trimming cost V 2 bases and J 10 bases, with 21 bases left between them. This CDR3 is built from 16 residues. CDR1 and CDR2 (germline): SEHNR, FQNEAQ (reference sequence). In nucleotides, the CDR3 is TGTGCCAGCAGCTTAAATGGCGGGGAGAGCTCCTACGAGCAGTTCTTC. Its translation is CASSLNGGESSYEQFF.

This clonotype was recorded many times. The chain uses TRBV20-1 and TRBJ2-7; 7 bases line up with TRBD2. Germline CDR1 reads DFQATT; CDR2 reads SNEGSKA (reference sequence). This CDR3 contains 15 residues. With 5 bases clipped from V and 7 bases from J, the junction kept 17 bases outside the gene matches. This chain's CDR3 is CSAHPSGAVHEEQYF. The CDR3, as DNA: TGCAGTGCTCATCCTAGCGGCGCCGTACATGAGGAGCAGTACTTC.

This clonotype was detected only a few times. A much larger clonotype is one base distant, so this may be a read error. The J gene is TRBJ2-5, the V gene TRBV4-3; TRBD1 aligns across 8 bases. The V and J ends lost 0 bases and 6 bases, in that order; junction bases with no gene match: 9. The CDR3 is 16 amino acids. Germline values: CDR1 LGHNA, CDR2 YSLEER. The CDR3 DNA sequence: TGCGCCAGCAGCCAAGATGCGGCAGGGGGCAGGAAGACCCAGTACTTC. Translating gives CASSQDAAGGRKTQYF.

Concerning this clonotype itself: A clone one base away is much larger, so this may be a read error. The chain employs TRBV6-6 and TRBJ2-7; TRBD2 matches at 12 bases. Germline trimming cut 3 bases from V and 7 bases from J; bases unmatched to any gene: 10. CDR1 MNHNY and CDR2 SVGAGI come from the germline V gene (reference sequence). The CDR3 totals 16 residues. The DNA for the CDR3 is TGTGCCAGCAGTTATCCGACTAGCGGGGGCTACAATGAGCAGTACTTC. This gives the protein CASSYPTSGGYNEQYF.

A note on this clonotype: The junction shows a germline mismatch at one end, possibly a read error. V and J are TRBV6-5 and TRBJ2-1, with TRBD1 matching over 8 bases. This CDR3 is built from 14 residues. Germline assignment: CDR1 MNHEY and CDR2 SVGAGI. CDR3 sequence (DNA): TGTGCCAGCAGCGTGGGACAGGCGCACAATGGGCAGTTCTTC. This translates into CASSVGQAHNGQFF.

This clonotype was seen more than once but under ten times. V gene TRBV4-1 combines with J gene TRBJ1-1; D is undetermined. The CDR3 has 15 residues. Germline V gene data show CDR1 as MGHRA and CDR2 as YSYEKL. Trimming pared 3 bases from V and 11 bases from J, leaving 22 bases between. The CDR3 DNA sequence: TGCGCCAGCAGCCACCCTTTCGGGCAGGTTCCTATGGCTTTCTTT. It yields the protein CASSHPFGQVPMAFF.

The V gene is TRBV7-2, the J gene TRBJ1-2; 7 positions match TRBD1. Germline trimming cut 4 bases from V and 13 bases from J; bases unmatched to any gene: 9. The CDR3 covers 12 residues. Germline CDR1 is SGHTA and CDR2 is FQGNSA. CDR3 in DNA: TGTGCCAGCAGCTCGACGGCAGGGGGGATCACCTTC. Translated: CASSSTAGGITF.

Of note for this clonotype: This may be a read error, as it is one base from a much larger clone. The V call is TRBV4-3, the J call TRBJ2-5, with TRBD2 identical over 8 bases. In germline, CDR1 is LGHNA, CDR2 YSLEER. The CDR3 has 14 residues. For the CDR3, the DNA is TGCGCCAGCGGCCAAGGACTAGCCCAAGAGACCCAGTACTTC. Its protein product is CASGQGLAQETQYF.

With regard to this clonotype: It may be a read error: a sequence one base away is much more abundant. The rearrangement joins TRBV14 to TRBJ2-5, with a possible D match to TRBD2 (7 bases). The germline gives CDR1 SGHDN, CDR2 FVKESK. This CDR3 has 18 amino acids. V lost 2 bases and J 1 base, leaving 20 bases between the germline ends. CDR3 nucleotides: TGTGCCAGCAGCCAAATCCCTCGGGGGGCACACCGCCAAGAGACCCAGTACTTC. Its protein product is CASSQIPRGAHRQETQYF.

Notes on this clonotype: Given a much more abundant clone one base away, this may be a read error. The rearrangement uses TRBV29-1 and TRBJ1-2; D gene unclear. The CDR3 totals 15 residues. The germline V gene has CDR1 SQVTM and CDR2 ANQGSEA. The CDR3 spells CSVVGSGQEVYAYTF. CDR3 in DNA: TGCAGCGTTGTCGGATCTGGGCAGGAGGTGTATGCCTACACCTTC.

The rearrangement links TRBV5-1 to TRBJ2-4; possibly TRBD2 for D (6 bases). The tail of the sequence fits TRBJ2-7 better, so the J call may be wrong. The CDR3 is 13 residues long. Per the germline V gene, CDR1 is SGHRS and CDR2 is YFSETQ. CDR3 loop: CASSLRGSDEQYF. DNA of the CDR3: TGCGCCAGCAGTTTACGGGGGAGCGACGAGCAGTACTTC.

This chain links TRBV7-8 with TRBJ1-4; D not certain. There are 15 residues in the CDR3. Germline V gene data show CDR1 as SGHVS and CDR2 as FQNEAQ. Trimming took 5 bases from V and 3 from J, leaving 13 bases between them. In DNA form, the CDR3 reads TGTGCCAGCAGCATGAGCCGGGGATCTAATGAAAAACTGTTTTTT. Translation: CASSMSRGSNEKLFF. Using reference TRBV7-8 and TRBJ1-4 for the parts outside the CDR3, the full variable domain is GAGVSQSPRYKVAKRGQDVALRCDPISGHVSLFWYQQALGQGPEFLTYFQNEAQLDKSGLPSDRFFAERPEGSVSTLKIQRTQQEDSAVYLCASSMSRGSNEKLFFGSGTQLSVL.

At least ten counts were recorded for this clonotype. This sequence joins TRBV7-9 and TRBJ1-2; 9 positions match TRBD1. CDR1 and CDR2 from the germline V gene are SEHNR and FQNEAQ (reference sequence). Trimming removed 3 bases from V and 3 bases from J; junction bases left unmatched: 2. The CDR3 spans 14 residues. The CDR3: CASSFGDRDYGYTF. The CDR3, as DNA: TGTGCCAGCAGCTTTGGGGACAGGGACTATGGCTACACCTTC.

The V gene is TRBV6-1, the J gene TRBJ2-5, with 9 positions matching TRBD1. There are 16 residues in the CDR3. The V and J ends lost 3 bases and 5 bases, in that order; junction bases with no gene match: 10. Germline V gene sequence: CDR1 MNHNS, CDR2 SASEGT. The CDR3 DNA reads TGTGCCAGCAGTGACAGGGCGACAGGGGGTGGGGAGACCCAGTACTTC. Its protein is CASSDRATGGGETQYF.

This chain uses TRBV12-3 or TRBV12-4 with TRBJ2-7; the D call may be TRBD1 or TRBD2 (5 bases each). The CDR3 runs 14 residues. Deletions cut 3 bases from V and 5 bases from J, with 14 bases between. Here the CDR3 reads CASSLRVQGHEQYF. The CDR3 DNA reads as TGTGCCAGCAGTTTGAGGGTCCAGGGCCACGAGCAGTACTTC.

This clonotype has more than one count but fewer than ten. The chain combines TRBV7-9 with TRBJ1-2, with TRBD1 matching over 7 bases. The junction had 8 bases not matched to a gene; V was cut back by 5 bases and J by 2 bases. Germline CDR1 SEHNR, CDR2 FQNEAQ (reference sequence). This CDR3 comprises 15 residues. The CDR3 here is CASSRTSRGNYGYTF. DNA for the CDR3: TGTGCCAGCAGCCGTACGTCCAGGGGGAACTATGGCTACACCTTC.

This rearrangement joins TRBV9 to TRBJ2-3; D is tentatively TRBD1 or TRBD2 (6 bases each). Germline CDR1 SGDLS, CDR2 YYNGEE. The CDR3 spans 16 residues. The V gene lost 4 bases and the J gene lost 1 base, with 16 bases spanning the gap. This CDR3 reads CASSLEGGQGTDTQYF. As DNA, the CDR3 is TGTGCCAGCAGCCTGGAAGGGGGGCAGGGCACAGATACGCAGTATTTT.

As to this clonotype: Sequence at one end of the junction differs from germline and may be a read error. The chain has TRBV3-1 and TRBJ2-1, with no clear D. The CDR3 consists of 13 residues. Germline V gene lookup returns CDR1 LGHDT and CDR2 YNNKEL (reference sequence). The CDR3 reads CASSGERNYEQCF. CDR3 DNA: TGTGCCAGCAGCGGGGAACGCAACTACGAGCAGTGCTTC.

This clonotype has at least ten counts. The V call is TRBV20-1, the J call TRBJ2-7; 9 bases line up with TRBD1. CDR3 length: 17 residues. Losses at the gene ends were 0 bases for V and 1 base for J; bases not matched to a gene: 10. Germline loops: CDR1 DFQATT, CDR2 SNEGSKA (reference sequence). In DNA form, the CDR3 reads TGCAGTGCTAGAGATCTCATTGGGGGACAGGGATCCTACGAGCAGTACTTC. Translating it yields CSARDLIGGQGSYEQYF.

The sample holds a few counts of this clonotype. The V and J genes are TRBV7-9 and TRBJ1-2; D is perhaps TRBD1 (6 bases). Germline values: CDR1 SEHNR, CDR2 FQNEAQ (reference sequence). The CDR3 has 14 residues. V was pared by 2 bases and J by 4 bases, with 11 bases between. The CDR3 nucleotides are TGTGCCAGCAGCTTAACTCCAGGGGCCTATGGCTACACCTTC. This codes for CASSLTPGAYGYTF.

The rearrangement joins TRBV5-1 to TRBJ1-1, with a tentative D call TRBD1 (6 bases). The length of the CDR3 is 16 residues. Trimming removed 0 bases at V and 5 bases at J, with 17 bases between. From germline, CDR1 is SGHRS and CDR2 YFSETQ. The CDR3 DNA reads as TGCGCCAGCAGCTTGGTTCAGGGGAATATCAAAACTGAAGCTTTCTTT. It is translated as CASSLVQGNIKTEAFF.

Comments on this clonotype: Its ends do not fully match the called genes, so a read error is possible. The chain couples TRBV29-1 to TRBJ2-3; D perhaps matches TRBD1 (6 bases). Germline-derived CDR1 and CDR2 are SQVTM and ANQGSEA. The CDR3 runs 14 residues. CDR3 loop: CGVEGDRMEDTQYF. The CDR3 nucleotides are TGCGGCGTTGAAGGAGACAGGATGGAGGATACGCAGTATTTT.

This clonotype was seen more than once but under ten times. The chain is built from TRBV7-8 and TRBJ1-6; no definite D call. This CDR3 region has 15 residues. Germline lookup yields CDR1 SGHVS and CDR2 FQNEAQ. V lost 1 base, J lost 7 bases, and 11 bases lay in between. The CDR3 DNA reads as TGTGCCAGCAGCTTAGGCCACGGCAGAAATTCACCCCTCCACTTT. This gives the protein CASSLGHGRNSPLHF.

This clonotype was counted between two and nine times. The rearrangement uses TRBV12-3 or TRBV12-4 and TRBJ1-5, with D unresolved. Trimming removed 4 bases from V and 0 bases from J, with 10 bases in between. The CDR3 runs 15 residues. CDR3 protein: CASSSVAGSNQPQHF. The DNA of the CDR3 is TGTGCCAGCAGTTCAGTGGCTGGTAGCAATCAGCCCCAGCATTTT.

The sample holds a few counts of this clonotype. CDR3 amino acids: CASSSGTREEKLFF. The CDR3 DNA is TGTGCCAGCAGCTCCGGGACCCGGGAGGAAAAACTGTTTTTT. The rearrangement joins TRBV7-9 to TRBJ1-4; D is perhaps TRBD1 (5 bases). Germline V CDR1 and CDR2: SEHNR, FQNEAQ (reference sequence). The length of the CDR3 is 14 residues. Trimming removed 4 bases at V and 8 bases at J, with 14 bases between. The full variable domain, completed using reference TRBV7-9 and TRBJ1-4, is DTGVSQNPRHKITKRGQNVTFRCDPISEHNRLYWYRQTLGQGPEFLTYFQNEAQLEKSRLLSDRFSAERPKGSFSTLEIQRTEQGDSAMYLCASSSGTREEKLFFGSGTQLSVL.